This T cell receptor (beta chain) was identified in a study of blood T cells in healthy people across ages. Overall study findings and caveats: Observed TCR beta diversity per million T cells went down as age went up. This fall followed a roughly linear course with age.

On this clonotype itself: Its specificity is not known.

A second PCR of about 7 to 12 cycles used a sample-barcoded 5' primer and a J-beta primer mix. One entry per CDR3 protein, called by TCRdb with MiXCR from the 5' RACE reads. This sample has hundreds of thousands of distinct CDR3 sequences, with approximately 60% found just once. This CDR3 contains 17 residues. V lost 6 bases and J 0 bases, leaving 19 bases between the germline ends. Per germline, CDR1 MNHNS and CDR2 SASEGT. Material for sequencing was blood. The sequence derives from a man aged 40-49 years in good health. The gene calls are TRBV6-1 and TRBJ2-3, with D tentatively TRBD2 (6 bases). For the CDR3, the DNA is TGTGCCAGCAGCCCGGGGCGGGCTAGCGCTAGCACAGATACGCAGTATTTT. Encoded protein: CASSPGRASASTDTQYF.